The source of this T cell receptor (beta chain) is a study of CD8 T cells in Susac syndrome. This CDR3 is built from 14 residues. Germline CDR1 and CDR2: SNHLY and FYNNEI. J was trimmed by 9 bases and V by 0 bases; bases with no gene match: 5. Notes on this clonotype: Without the conserved terminal phenylalanine or tryptophan, this CDR3 likely stems from a read error.

Reverse transcription of about 0.45 to 1 ug RNA was carried out with random hexamers. MiXCR, run by TCRdb on the immunoSEQ multiplex PCR reads, gives a single entry per CDR3 protein. Here the sample spans a few hundred thousand distinct CDR3 sequences, 85% being singletons. This sequence originates from a human donor with multiple sclerosis. Material for sequencing was CD8+ T cells from PBMCs. The chain couples TRBV2 to TRBJ2-1; 7 bases agree with TRBD2. The CDR3 loop reads CASSEAGGLGEQFL. Here the CDR3 DNA reads TGTGCCAGCAGTGAAGCGGGAGGGCTGGGTGAGCAGTTCCTC.